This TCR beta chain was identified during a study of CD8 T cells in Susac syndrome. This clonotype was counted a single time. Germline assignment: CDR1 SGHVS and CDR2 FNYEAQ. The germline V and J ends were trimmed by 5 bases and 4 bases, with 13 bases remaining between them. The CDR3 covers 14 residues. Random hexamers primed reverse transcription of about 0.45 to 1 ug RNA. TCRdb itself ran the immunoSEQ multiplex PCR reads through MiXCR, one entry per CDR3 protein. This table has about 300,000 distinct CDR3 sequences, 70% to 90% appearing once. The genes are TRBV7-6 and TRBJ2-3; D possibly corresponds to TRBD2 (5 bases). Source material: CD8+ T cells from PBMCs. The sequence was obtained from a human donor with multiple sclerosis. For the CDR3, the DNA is TGTGCCAGCAGCCGTGAAGCGGTGGCAGATACGCAGTATTTT. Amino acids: CASSREAVADTQYF.